This TCR beta chain derives from a study of cytomegalovirus exposure and HLA in healthy donors. Overall study: According to later analysis, the same platform produced the roughly 130 validation and 600 to 800 first-cohort repertoires. Notes on the study in general: The investigators catalogued 150 to 200 TCR beta chains as cytomegalovirus-associated.

While the first cohort had around 700 subjects, the donors belonged to the separate validation cohort of over a hundred subjects. V lost 5 bases and J 6 bases, leaving 10 bases between the germline ends. Germline CDR1 LNHDA, CDR2 SQIVND (reference sequence). The CDR3 runs 12 residues. Produced via immunoSEQ multiplex PCR; TCRdb's table is partial and in-frame only. The table lists 140,000 or so clones, about nine tenths of them singletons. On this clone itself: Antigen specificity is unknown.

The sequenced material came from PBMCs. The gene calls are TRBV19 and TRBJ1-1; no definite D call. The origin of this receptor is a man between 18 and 35 years old in good health and CMV-seropositive. As DNA, the CDR3 is TGTGCCAGTAGTGTCAGTATTGCTGAAGCTTTCTTT. Translating it yields CASSVSIAEAFF.